Below are 21 T cell receptor beta chains sequenced from a single sample in a study of spatial heterogeneity in lung cancer. MiXCR was run by TCRdb on the 5' RACE reads, yielding one entry per CDR3 protein. The profile shows fewer than 60,000 distinct CDR3 sequences, 6% to 8.5% of them singletons. The time point was: blood at routine non-recurrence follow-up after resection. Sequencing was performed on whole RNA extracted from tumor and nontumor lung tissue, or from frozen PBMC, and the material was left unsorted. The input for sequencing was PBMCs, taken at follow-up. Receptors were obtained from a female donor with early-stage non-small cell lung cancer.

V usage is TRBV11-3 and J usage is TRBJ2-2; weak D call: TRBD2 (6 bases). Germline assignment: CDR1 SGHNT and CDR2 YENEEA. The CDR3 covers 16 residues. V lost 1 base, J lost 6 bases, and 15 bases lay in between. The chain's CDR3 is CASSLGRGHRAGELFF. The CDR3 DNA is TGTGCCAGCAGCTTAGGGCGGGGCCATCGGGCCGGGGAGCTGTTTTTT. Full variable domain (remainder filled in from reference TRBV11-3 and TRBJ2-2): EAGVVQSPRYKIIEKKQPVAFWCNPISGHNTLYWYLQNLGQGPELLIRYENEEAVDDSQLPKDRFSAERLKGVDSTLKIQPAELGDSAVYLCASSLGRGHRAGELFFGEGSRLTVL.

The chain couples TRBV28 to TRBJ2-7; D possibly corresponds to TRBD1 (5 bases). The CDR3 covers 16 residues. Germline V gene data show CDR1 as MDHEN and CDR2 as SYDVKM. V lost 3 bases, J lost 2 bases, and 17 bases lay in between. This CDR3 is CASSFPAGLGTYEQYF. The CDR3 nucleotides read TGTGCCAGCAGTTTCCCCGCAGGGTTGGGGACCTACGAGCAGTACTTC.

Many counts were recorded for this clonotype. The J gene is TRBJ2-5, the V gene TRBV12-3 or TRBV12-4; D unresolved. The CDR3 contains 12 residues. Trimming cost V 7 bases and J 0 bases, with 6 bases left between them. The CDR3 protein is CASNRYQETQYF. For the CDR3, the DNA is TGTGCCAGCAATAGATACCAAGAGACCCAGTACTTC.

The rearrangement links TRBV7-2 to TRBJ1-2, with a weak D call TRBD1 (5 bases). CDR3 length: 13 amino acids. The V end lost 5 bases, the J end lost 5 bases, and 12 bases lay between the germline ends. Germline V gene sequence: CDR1 SGHTA, CDR2 FQGNSA. Here the CDR3 reads CASSAGRTYGYTF. The DNA of the CDR3 is TGTGCCAGCAGCGCGGGGCGGACTTATGGCTACACCTTC.

This clonotype was counted at least ten times. J is TRBJ2-1 and V is TRBV28, with 12 bases aligning to TRBD2. Germline CDR1 is MDHEN and CDR2 is SYDVKM. Germline trimming cut 3 bases from V and 8 bases from J; bases unmatched to any gene: 5. The CDR3 is made up of 15 amino acids. The CDR3 loop is CASSFSSGGADEQFF. The CDR3 DNA is TGTGCCAGCAGTTTTTCTAGCGGGGGGGCCGATGAGCAGTTCTTC.

This clonotype was picked up many times. The rearrangement links TRBV5-5 to TRBJ2-1; either TRBD1 or TRBD2 may fit D (5 bases each). The V end was cut by 6 bases, the J end by 9 bases, with 19 bases between. The CDR3 spans 14 residues. The V gene's germline CDR1 is SGHKS and CDR2 YYEKEE (reference sequence). As DNA, the CDR3 is TGTGCCAGCACTCTGACACCCGGGGCCGGTGAGCAGTTCTTC. Residues: CASTLTPGAGEQFF.

The sample holds a few counts of this clonotype. The chain recombines TRBV11-2 with TRBJ1-2; TRBD1 matches 7 bases. CDR1 and CDR2 from the germline V gene are SGHAT and FQNNGV. V lost 5 bases, J lost 3 bases, and 12 bases stayed unmatched. CDR3 length: 16 residues. CDR3: CASSLLRGGGYYGYTF. CDR3 sequence (DNA): TGTGCCAGCAGCCTACTCCGAGGAGGGGGCTACTATGGCTACACCTTC.

This clonotype was recorded at least ten times. The CDR3 reads CASTWGAPTPLHF. The CDR3 DNA reads TGTGCCAGCACCTGGGGGGCCCCTACACCCCTCCACTTT. The rearrangement links TRBV7-2 to TRBJ1-6, with D maybe TRBD1 (6 bases). V gave up 7 bases and J gave up 11 bases, with 15 bases separating them. Germline loops: CDR1 SGHTA, CDR2 FQGNSA. The CDR3 is 13 residues long.

The table lists this clonotype with many counts. This sequence joins TRBV19 and TRBJ1-1; the D gene is possibly TRBD1 (5 bases). Germline V gene sequence: CDR1 LNHDA, CDR2 SQIVND (reference sequence). V lost 6 bases and J 7 bases, leaving 15 bases between the germline ends. The CDR3 has 13 residues. The DNA for the CDR3 is TGTGCCAGTAGCATTTCACACAGGCTTGAAGCTTTCTTT. It codes for CASSISHRLEAFF.

This clonotype showed up many times. J is TRBJ2-1 and V is TRBV12-3 or TRBV12-4; D gene unclear. The V and J ends lost 3 bases and 9 bases respectively, with 12 bases between them. The CDR3 loop spans 13 amino acids. CDR3 bases: TGTGCCAGCAGTTTTGGAGCGAACAGTGAGCAGTTCTTC. Translated, it gives CASSFGANSEQFF.

In this sample, this clonotype turned up many times. This rearrangement joins TRBV2 to TRBJ1-1; tentatively, D is TRBD1 (5 bases). The CDR3 sequence is 13 residues long. Germline V gene data show CDR1 as SNHLY and CDR2 as FYNNEI. V shed 6 bases and J shed 0 bases, with 8 bases lying between them. CDR3 in DNA: TGTGCCAGCAGGGAGGGGATGAACACTGAAGCTTTCTTT. This translates into CASREGMNTEAFF.

V gene TRBV15 combines with J gene TRBJ2-5; D is undetermined. V lost 0 bases to trimming and J lost 2 bases, with 10 bases between them. CDR1 is LNHNV, CDR2 YYDKDF, per germline (reference sequence). The CDR3 covers 15 residues. This CDR3 reads CATSRDLGMQETQYF. The CDR3 coding sequence is TGTGCCACCAGCAGAGATTTGGGCATGCAAGAGACCCAGTACTTC.

This clonotype was counted only a few times. This chain uses TRBV12-3 or TRBV12-4 with TRBJ1-3, with a possible D match to TRBD1 (6 bases). The germline V and J ends were trimmed by 8 bases and 8 bases, with 19 bases remaining between them. The CDR3 is made up of 14 amino acids. The CDR3 is CASVWGGMGDTIYF. The CDR3 nucleotides are TGTGCCAGCGTCTGGGGGGGCATGGGGGACACCATATATTTT.

This clonotype occurred a few times. V gene TRBV29-1 combines with J gene TRBJ2-2; possibly TRBD1 for D (6 bases). CDR1 SQVTM and CDR2 ANQGSEA come from the germline V gene. The CDR3 covers 12 residues. The V end was cut by 6 bases, the J end by 4 bases, with 9 bases between. CDR3 DNA sequence: TGCAGCGTACACAGGGTCACCGGGGAGCTGTTTTTT. Protein sequence: CSVHRVTGELFF.

The rearrangement links TRBV20-1 to TRBJ1-5, with D tentatively TRBD1 (5 bases). Germline assignment: CDR1 DFQATT and CDR2 SNEGSKA (reference sequence). Trimming removed 6 bases at V and 6 bases at J, with 15 bases between. The CDR3 runs 13 residues. For the CDR3, the DNA is TGCAGTGCCCCGCGCATGGGGGGTCAGCCCCAGCATTTT. Its translation: CSAPRMGGQPQHF.

This clonotype is labeled as medium-sized (0.01 to 0.1%). CDR3: CASTPYNEQFF. The CDR3 nucleotides read TGTGCCAGCACCCCCTACAATGAGCAGTTCTTC. The chain combines TRBV11-2 with TRBJ2-1; D gene uncertain. Trimming shortened V by 7 bases and J by 2 bases, and 3 bases separated the two germline ends. The germline V gene has CDR1 SGHAT and CDR2 FQNNGV. The CDR3 sequence is 11 residues long.

The V call is TRBV24-1, the J call TRBJ1-2, with D unresolved. This CDR3 has 13 amino acids. V lost 1 base and J lost 8, with 10 bases in between. The germline gives CDR1 KGHDR, CDR2 SFDVKD. In nucleotides, the CDR3 is TGTGCCACCAGTGATTTAAGCTCCCCCGGCTACACCTTC. It is translated as CATSDLSSPGYTF.

This clonotype was recorded at least ten times. The chain carries TRBV3-1 and TRBJ2-7; 8 bases are a match to TRBD1. Germline CDR1 reads LGHDT; CDR2 reads YNNKEL (reference sequence). After removal of 4 bases from V and 1 base from J, the junction contained 6 bases not matched to a gene. The CDR3 contains 15 residues. CDR3 coding DNA: TGTGCCAGCAGCCTCCAGGGGACAGGTTCCTACGAGCAGTACTTC. Translating gives CASSLQGTGSYEQYF.

This clonotype was picked up a small number of times. V and J are TRBV7-3 and TRBJ1-6, with D unclear. The length of the CDR3 is 13 residues. The V end was cut by 2 bases, the J end by 8 bases, with 7 bases between. Germline V gene sequence: CDR1 SGHTA, CDR2 FQGTGA. The CDR3 sequence: CASSLGQDSPLHF. The DNA of the CDR3 is TGTGCCAGCAGCTTAGGTCAGGATTCACCCCTCCACTTT. Looking up the rest from reference TRBV7-3 and TRBJ1-6 gives the full variable domain: GAGVSQTPSNKVTEKGKYVELRCDPISGHTALYWYRQSLGQGPEFLIYFQGTGAADDSGLPNDRFFAVRPEGSVSTLKIQRTERGDSAVYLCASSLGQDSPLHFGNGTRLTVT.

This clonotype was found many times. CDR3 protein: CASRRGTPRGEKLFF. CDR3 bases: TGTGCCAGCAGAAGAGGGACACCGAGGGGTGAAAAACTGTTTTTT. The V and J genes are TRBV7-9 and TRBJ1-4, with D maybe TRBD1 (6 bases). The V gene's germline CDR1 is SEHNR and CDR2 FQNEAQ (reference sequence). Trimming took off 6 bases at V and 7 bases at J, with 18 bases between the two ends. This CDR3 has 15 residues. The variable domain in full, with the rest retrieved from reference TRBV7-9 and TRBJ1-4, is DTGVSQNPRHKITKRGQNVTFRCDPISEHNRLYWYRQTLGQGPEFLTYFQNEAQLEKSRLLSDRFSAERPKGSFSTLEIQRTEQGDSAMYLCASRRGTPRGEKLFFGSGTQLSVL.

There are a few counts of this clonotype. V usage is TRBV7-2 and J usage is TRBJ2-5; 8 positions match TRBD2. With 2 bases clipped from V and 4 bases from J, the junction kept 6 bases outside the gene matches. Germline V gene lookup returns CDR1 SGHTA and CDR2 FQGNSA. This CDR3 is built from 15 residues. The CDR3 reads CASSLSGGHGETQYF. Here the CDR3 DNA reads TGTGCCAGCAGCTTAAGCGGGGGTCATGGAGAGACCCAGTACTTC. Complete variable domain (other parts from reference TRBV7-2 and TRBJ2-5): GAGVSQSPSNKVTEKGKDVELRCDPISGHTALYWYRQSLGQGLEFLIYFQGNSAPDKSGLPSDRFSAERTGGSVSTLTIQRTQQEDSAVYLCASSLSGGHGETQYFGPGTRLLVL.